One and the same sample provided the 15 T cell receptor beta chains below, sequenced in a study of blood T cell repertoires in COVID-19. Clones were sequenced by immunoSEQ multiplex PCR, and TCRdb holds only the in-frame ones, with some missing. The data show about 110,000 clones, around four fifths seen once. Sequencing used peripheral blood. The receptors stem from a woman in her sixties with acute or convalescent COVID-19.

V gene TRBV7-2 combines with J gene TRBJ2-7, with TRBD2 as a possible D gene (5 bases). Trimming cost V 3 bases and J 3 bases, with 18 bases left between them. The CDR3 sequence is 16 residues long. The germline gives CDR1 SGHTA, CDR2 FQGNSA. The CDR3 bases are TGTGCCAGCAGCTTGCCCGCCGGACTTGAACTCTACGAGCAGTACTTC. Its translation is CASSLPAGLELYEQYF.

This clone was counted a single time. V usage is TRBV25-1 and J usage is TRBJ2-1; D unclear. Trimming shortened V by 2 bases and J by 7 bases, and 12 bases separated the two germline ends. This CDR3 spans 14 amino acids. In germline, CDR1 is MGHDK, CDR2 SYGVNS. The DNA for the CDR3 is TGTGCCAGCAGTGAAGGTCGTGTACGGAATGAGCAGTTCTTC. Encoded protein: CASSEGRVRNEQFF.

J is TRBJ2-7 and V is TRBV28; 12 bases map to TRBD1. Germline trimming cut 7 bases from V and 5 bases from J; bases unmatched to any gene: 6. The length of the CDR3 is 14 residues. Per the germline V gene, CDR1 is MDHEN and CDR2 is SYDVKM. Here the CDR3 DNA reads TGTGCCAGCACCGCCGGGACAGGGGGCAACGAGCAGTACTTC. Residues: CASTAGTGGNEQYF.

The chain carries TRBV5-4 and TRBJ2-3; 9 nucleotides match TRBD2. Germline trimming cut 4 bases from V and 5 bases from J; bases unmatched to any gene: 11. CDR1 SGHNT and CDR2 YYREEE come from the germline V gene (reference sequence). This CDR3 contains 16 residues. CDR3 in amino acids: CASSPPAGGPRDTQYF. The CDR3 DNA reads TGTGCCAGCAGCCCCCCGGCGGGAGGGCCAAGAGATACGCAGTATTTT. Variable domain in full (rest from reference TRBV5-4 and TRBJ2-3): ETGVTQSPTHLIKTRGQQVTLRCSSQSGHNTVSWYQQALGQGPQFIFQYYREEENGRGNFPPRFSGLQFPNYSSELNVNALELDDSALYLCASSPPAGGPRDTQYFGPGTRLTVL.

This rearrangement joins TRBV5-4 to TRBJ1-2; D not certain. CDR3 length: 13 residues. Germline V gene data show CDR1 as SGHNT and CDR2 as YYREEE (reference sequence). The V gene lost 5 bases and the J gene lost 7 bases, with 15 bases spanning the gap. The CDR3 sequence is CASRPGVEVGYTF. Written as DNA, the CDR3 is TGTGCCAGCAGGCCCGGGGTTGAGGTTGGCTACACCTTC.

The gene calls are TRBV28 and TRBJ1-2; D remains unclear. This CDR3 has 12 amino acids. Germline CDR1 is MDHEN and CDR2 is SYDVKM. Trimming took off 5 bases at V and 4 bases at J, with 8 bases between the two ends. The DNA for the CDR3 is TGTGCCAGCAGTGTCCCAGGCTATGGCTACACCTTC. Its protein is CASSVPGYGYTF.

The chain recombines TRBV11-2 with TRBJ1-2, with 8 bases fitting TRBD1. The CDR3 has 13 residues. With 5 bases clipped from V and 8 bases from J, the junction kept 7 bases outside the gene matches. CDR1 and CDR2 from the germline V gene are SGHAT and FQNNGV. CDR3: CASSGRGRGGYTF. CDR3 bases: TGTGCCAGCAGCGGCAGGGGGCGCGGAGGCTACACCTTC.

The V and J genes are TRBV14 and TRBJ1-4; possibly TRBD1 for D (6 bases). Germline V gene lookup returns CDR1 SGHDN and CDR2 FVKESK. V lost 0 bases to trimming and J lost 6 bases, with 14 bases between them. The length of the CDR3 is 16 residues. The CDR3 region has the DNA TGTGCCAGCAGCCAAGAGAGGGGCAGGGGCCATGAAAAACTGTTTTTT. This encodes CASSQERGRGHEKLFF. Based on the CDR3 plus reference TRBV14 and TRBJ1-4, the full variable domain is EAGVTQFPSHSVIEKGQTVTLRCDPISGHDNLYWYRRVMGKEIKFLLHFVKESKQDESGMPNNRFLAERTGGTYSTLKVQPAELEDSGVYFCASSQERGRGHEKLFFGSGTQLSVL.

Comment on this clone: The same CDR3 is also encoded by other DNA sequences in this sample. The V and J genes are TRBV19 and TRBJ1-1; 8 positions match TRBD1. The CDR3 has 15 amino acids. With 3 bases clipped from V and 2 bases from J, the junction kept 5 bases outside the gene matches. Germline CDR1 reads LNHDA; CDR2 reads SQIVND (reference sequence). The CDR3 here is CASSIRGQGNTEAFF. CDR3 DNA sequence: TGTGCCAGTAGTATTCGTGGACAGGGAAACACTGAAGCTTTCTTT.

This chain joins TRBV30 and TRBJ1-1, with D unresolved. Germline V gene sequence: CDR1 GTSNPN, CDR2 SVGIG (reference sequence). V dropped 3 bases and J dropped 4 bases, with 15 bases sitting between them. This CDR3 is 14 amino acids long. The CDR3 bases are TGTGCCTGGAGGGGCCAAGGACGGGGCACTGAAGCTTTCTTT. This gives the protein CAWRGQGRGTEAFF.

The gene calls are TRBV28 and TRBJ2-1, with 7 bases aligning to TRBD2. The CDR3 totals 15 residues. V was clipped by 3 bases and J by 7 bases; unmatched bases: 9. Germline CDR1 and CDR2: MDHEN and SYDVKM. CDR3 DNA sequence: TGTGCCAGCAGTTTTGGCGGGAGCCTTTCGAATGAGCAGTTCTTC. Amino acid sequence: CASSFGGSLSNEQFF.

CDR3 sequence: CASSLGQGVEQPQHF. CDR3 coding DNA: TGTGCCAGCAGCTTGGGGCAGGGGGTAGAACAGCCCCAGCATTTT. This sequence joins TRBV5-5 and TRBJ1-5, with 7 bases that match TRBD1. The CDR3 totals 15 residues. The V gene end was trimmed by 0 bases and the J gene end by 7 bases; junction bases not matched to a gene: 7. Germline CDR1 and CDR2: SGHKS and YYEKEE (reference sequence). The complete variable domain, with remaining parts taken from reference TRBV5-5 and TRBJ1-5, reads DAGVTQSPTHLIKTRGQQVTLRCSPISGHKSVSWYQQVLGQGPQFIFQYYEKEERGRGNFPDRFSARQFPNYSSELNVNALLLGDSALYLCASSLGQGVEQPQHFGDGTRLSIL.

V is TRBV3-1 (or the pseudogene TRBV3-2) and J is TRBJ1-4, with a weak D call TRBD1 (6 bases). Germline CDR1 reads LGHDT; CDR2 reads YNNKEL (reference sequence). The CDR3 totals 15 residues. Trimming removed 0 bases at V and 8 bases at J, with 13 bases between. CDR3 amino acids: CASSQDPGAGEKLFF. CDR3 nucleotides: TGTGCCAGCAGCCAAGATCCAGGGGCCGGGGAAAAACTGTTTTTT.

The chain has TRBV5-1 and TRBJ2-7, with 9 bases fitting TRBD1. Trimming took 0 bases from V and 5 from J; bases not matched to a gene: 6. Germline V CDR1 and CDR2: SGHRS, YFSETQ. CDR3 length: 15 amino acids. The CDR3 nucleotides read TGCGCCAGCAGCTTGGCTACGGACAGGGGAAACGAGCAGTACTTC. Residues: CASSLATDRGNEQYF.

J is TRBJ2-6 and V is TRBV2; TRBD2 matches at 13 bases. V lost 7 bases to trimming and J lost 2 bases; unmatched junction nucleotides: 8. Germline values: CDR1 SNHLY, CDR2 FYNNEI. The CDR3 runs to 18 residues. The CDR3: CASTRLAGGSAGANVLTF. The CDR3 DNA reads as TGTGCCAGCACCAGACTAGCGGGAGGCTCTGCTGGGGCCAACGTCCTGACTTTC.